The subject of this entry is one T cell receptor (beta chain). No antigen is known for it. No base quality values were provided; no much bigger clone lies one nucleotide off. TCRbeta CDR3 regions were amplified from genomic DNA by means of the immunoSEQ Assay, a bias-controlled multiplex PCR. In the paper's pipeline: Nucleated cell counts per sample were estimated from amplification of reference gene primers within the assay. Sequence reads were collapsed and filtered to measure the absolute abundance of every unique TCRbeta CDR3 rearrangement. For each sample, productive Simpson clonality was calculated by taking the square root of Simpson's diversity index across productive rearrangements. The immuneACCESS repertoire file appears here via TCRdb, limited to in-frame rearrangements. These files lack a portion of the clones; in checked studies, under half of the deficit traces to unresolved V genes, and the cause of the others is not known. Clone size and V and J calls were adopted from that table, with D and trimming inferred from the DNA. This sample gives 190,000 or so clones in total; 80% to 90% of them show up just once. The ten largest clones represent approximately 8.1% of the sample.

Enrolling through a virtual design, the prospective study's participants ranged in age from roughly 18 to 95 years and lived across roughly 24 United States geographic areas. To assign participants to cohorts, the prospective study relied on clinical history that participants themselves reported in a screening survey and a study questionnaire. Recovered participants in ImmuneRACE Cohort 3 were defined by two consecutive negative NP/OP PCR tests, clearance by a healthcare professional, or resolution of symptoms. In the prospective study, mobile phlebotomists collected whole blood, serum and a nasopharyngeal or oropharyngeal swab from each participant. Prospective study participants could optionally give additional blood draws and questionnaires over an approximately 2-month period. Prospective study blood samples were shipped either frozen or at room temperature before DNA extraction. Including the terminal cysteine and phenylalanine, the CDR3 comprises 15 residues. CDR3 DNA only is kept here, 45 bases in frame from base 1. In the germline V gene, CDR1 corresponds to SGHRS and CDR2 to YFSETQ. Germline trimming amounts to 0 bases on V and 2 bases on J, with 3 as the count of junction bases outside the gene matches.

This record belongs to a study of blood T cell repertoires in COVID-19 (dated by TCRdb to 2020 to 2022). Describing the broader study: Samples covering the acute and convalescent phases of COVID-19 were provided by collaborators in the United States, Italy and Spain. The material from the prospective study consisted of cDNA or gDNA derived from T cells, B-cell-depleted T cells, or PBMCs. Deeply sampled blood TCRbeta repertoires from subjects exposed to, actively infected with, or recovered from COVID-19 were included in the dataset. A freely available public database, intended as a resource for researchers studying the immune response to SARS-CoV-2, is where the repertoires were released. Samples came from the ongoing ImmuneRACE study (first 160 participants) plus 1,254 subjects from 6 global collaborators. A de-identified subject ID, COVID-19 status, age in years and sex were almost always included in the sample metadata. HLA class I and class II types, where available, came from metadata supplied by the sample provider rather than from assay-based typing.

Study-wide conclusions, independent of this receptor: Clinical and demographic metadata were provided uncurated, with the amount varying by source and participant.

The receptor's source is a woman aged 18-30 years who had recovered from COVID-19. Recombination joined TRBV5-1 with TRBJ1-1, with 8 middle bases fitting TRBD1. The material sequenced was PBMCs or T cells enriched from blood (not recorded which). CDR3 reads: CASSLATGGNTEAFF. The nucleotides are TGCGCCAGCAGCTTGGCAACAGGGGGTAACACTGAAGCTTTCTTT.